This TCR beta chain appears in the sequencing data of a study of blood T cell repertoires in COVID-19. Overall study: Some COVID-19 samples were acute and others convalescent; all came from the United States, Italy and Spain. T cells, B-cell-depleted T cells, or PBMCs provided the cDNA or gDNA that served as material.

Sequencing was performed with immunoSEQ multiplex PCR; in TCRdb, only in-frame clones are kept and a portion is missing. Seen here are a few hundred thousand clones, around 89% observed once, and the top ten hold about 14%. The CDR3 has 17 residues. The study assigned cohorts using participant-reported clinical history. J is TRBJ1-1 and V is TRBV21-1. TRBV21-1 is listed as a pseudogene. The sequencing sample was made of PBMCs or T cells enriched from blood (not recorded which). This clonotype was obtained from a man aged 30-40 years who had been exposed to COVID-19. In nucleotides, the CDR3 is TGTGCCAGCAGCCTCAGAGGGGGGGCGCCTAGGAACACTGAAGCTTTCTTT. Protein sequence: CASSLRGGAPRNTEAFF.